These 13 T cell receptor beta chains came from one sample sequenced in a study of blood T cell repertoires in COVID-19. TCRdb's table, derived via immunoSEQ multiplex PCR, lists solely in-frame clones and lacks some. This repertoire shows fewer than 250,000 clones, approximately 90% found once; its top ten account for more than 10%. Sequencing used PBMCs or T cells enriched from blood (not recorded which). The receptors shown here come from a man aged 25 to 40 who had recovered from COVID-19.

V and J are TRBV14 and TRBJ2-7, with TRBD2 matching over 8 bases. V was pared by 1 base and J by 4 bases, with 18 bases of the junction left unmatched. Germline CDR1 reads SGHDN; CDR2 reads FVKESK. The CDR3 length is 19 residues. The CDR3 DNA is TGTGCCAGCAGCCAAGCGGGGGGGCTAGCGGACCCCCGGGCATACGAGCAGTACTTC. As protein: CASSQAGGLADPRAYEQYF.

The chain combines TRBV29-1 with TRBJ2-7, with D perhaps TRBD1 (7 bases). Germline CDR1 SQVTM, CDR2 ANQGSEA. The CDR3 totals 12 residues. V lost 6 bases, J lost 4 bases, and 13 bases lay in between. The CDR3 region is CSVKTGRYEQYF. The CDR3 DNA follows: TGCAGCGTAAAGACAGGGAGGTACGAGCAGTACTTC.

The gene calls are TRBV7-3 and TRBJ2-1; a possible D gene is TRBD2 (5 bases). Per the germline V gene, CDR1 is SGHTA and CDR2 is FQGTGA. CDR3 length equals 13 residues. V was shortened by 2 bases and J by 10 bases, with 12 bases between the two germline ends. The CDR3 loop is CASSLATRSEQFF. In DNA form, the CDR3 reads TGTGCCAGCAGCTTAGCCACTAGGTCGGAGCAGTTCTTC.

V is TRBV12-3 or TRBV12-4 and J is TRBJ1-6, with a weak D call TRBD1 (5 bases). CDR3 length: 13 amino acids. The germline V and J ends were trimmed by 9 bases and 9 bases, with 15 bases remaining between them. This CDR3 reads CASRTGVSSPLHF. The CDR3, as DNA: TGTGCCAGTCGGACGGGGGTTAGTTCACCCCTCCACTTT.

There are a few counts of this clone. This rearrangement joins TRBV2 to TRBJ1-5; D is undetermined. The CDR3 is made up of 13 amino acids. Germline V gene data show CDR1 as SNHLY and CDR2 as FYNNEI. Trimming cost V 3 bases and J 6 bases, with 9 bases left between them. The CDR3 reads CASSEGRPQPQHF. Written as DNA, the CDR3 is TGTGCCAGCAGTGAGGGCCGTCCTCAGCCCCAGCATTTT.

The chain has TRBV5-4 and TRBJ2-7; 9 bases fit TRBD1. V was pared by 4 bases and J by 3 bases, with 8 bases of the junction left unmatched. Germline V lookup: CDR1 SGHNT, CDR2 YYREEE (reference sequence). This CDR3 is built from 15 residues. The CDR3 nucleotides read TGTGCCAGCAGCCGGGGACAGGGATCCGACTACGAGCAGTACTTC. Translation gives CASSRGQGSDYEQYF.

V usage is TRBV4-2 and J usage is TRBJ2-7, with 7 bases matching TRBD2. Germline CDR1 and CDR2: LGHNA and YNFKEQ. V shed 1 base and J 2 bases; nucleotides not matched to a gene: 8. The CDR3 runs to 16 residues. CDR3 coding DNA: TGTGCCAGCAGCCAAGGGGACGGGGGGACCACCTACGAGCAGTACTTC. Its translation is CASSQGDGGTTYEQYF.

Details on this clone: This same CDR3 is encoded by further DNA sequences in the sample. The V and J genes are TRBV30 and TRBJ2-2, with 7 nucleotides matching TRBD2. CDR1 GTSNPN and CDR2 SVGIG come from the germline V gene (reference sequence). The CDR3 is made up of 15 amino acids. V trimming: 5 bases; J trimming: 2 bases; junction bases outside the gene matches: 8. The CDR3 bases are TGTGCCTGGTGGGGTGGGGGGGTCAACACCGGGGAGCTGTTTTTT. It specifies CAWWGGGVNTGELFF.

This rearrangement joins TRBV12-3 or TRBV12-4 to TRBJ1-1, with D unclear. V lost 6 bases, J lost 4 bases, and 6 bases lay in between. The CDR3 runs 11 residues. As DNA, the CDR3 is TGTGCCAGCAGCCCAGTCACTGAAGCTTTCTTT. Translation gives CASSPVTEAFF.

The V gene is TRBV2, the J gene TRBJ1-4, with D perhaps matching TRBD1 (5 bases). Germline CDR1 SNHLY, CDR2 FYNNEI. Deletions cut 8 bases from V and 7 bases from J, with 14 bases between. This CDR3 has 13 residues. The CDR3 coding sequence is TGTGCCAGCGCCACAGGAGGGGCTGAAAAACTGTTTTTT. Translation gives CASATGGAEKLFF.

DNA for the CDR3: TGTGCCAGCAGTAATGAGGGTATACGGGATACGCAGTATTTT. It is translated as CASSNEGIRDTQYF. V is TRBV27 and J is TRBJ2-3, with D possibly matching TRBD2 (5 bases). Germline-derived CDR1 and CDR2 are MNHEY and SMNVEV (reference sequence). This CDR3 is 14 amino acids long. The germline V and J ends were trimmed by 5 bases and 6 bases, with 15 bases remaining between them.

The CDR3, as DNA: TGTGCCTGGAGTGTATTGAGGCCAGGGGCGACGTCCGTCCTGACTTTC. The encoded protein is CAWSVLRPGATSVLTF. The chain has TRBV30 and TRBJ2-6; D may be TRBD1 (6 bases). V lost 0 bases, J lost 12 bases, and 21 bases lay in between. The CDR3 consists of 16 residues. Germline CDR1 and CDR2: GTSNPN and SVGIG (reference sequence). The full variable domain, completed using reference TRBV30 and TRBJ2-6, is SQTIHQWPATLVQPVGSPLSLECTVEGTSNPNLYWYRQAAGRGLQLLFYSVGIGQISSEVPQNLSASRPQDRQFILSSKKLLLSDSGFYLCAWSVLRPGATSVLTFGAGSRLTVL.

For this clone: Germline is not matched at one junction end, which may reflect a read error. This chain joins TRBV6-2 or TRBV6-3 and TRBJ2-1; 9 bases line up with TRBD2. This CDR3 has 13 amino acids. The germline CDR1 and CDR2 sequences are MNHEY and SVGEGT. CDR3 in amino acids: CASSYGTSSGVVF. The CDR3 DNA is TGTGCCAGCAGTTACGGGACCTCTAGCGGGGTAGTCTTC.